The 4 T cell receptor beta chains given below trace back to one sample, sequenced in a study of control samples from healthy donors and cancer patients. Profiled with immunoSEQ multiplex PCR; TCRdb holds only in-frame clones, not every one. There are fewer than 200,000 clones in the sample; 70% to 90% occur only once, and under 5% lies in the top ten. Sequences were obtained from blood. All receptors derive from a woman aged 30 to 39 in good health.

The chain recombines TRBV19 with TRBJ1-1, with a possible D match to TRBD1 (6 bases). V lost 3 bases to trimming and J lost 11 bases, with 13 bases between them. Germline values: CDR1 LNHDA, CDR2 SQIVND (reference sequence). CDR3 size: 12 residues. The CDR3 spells CASSIPGAIAFF. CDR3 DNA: TGTGCCAGTAGTATCCCGGGGGCGATCGCTTTCTTT. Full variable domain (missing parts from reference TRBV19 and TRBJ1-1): DGGITQSPKYLFRKEGQNVTLSCEQNLNHDAMYWYRQDPGQGLRLIYYSQIVNDFQKGDIAEGYSVSREKKESFPLTVTSAQKNPTAFYLCASSIPGAIAFFGQGTRLTVV.

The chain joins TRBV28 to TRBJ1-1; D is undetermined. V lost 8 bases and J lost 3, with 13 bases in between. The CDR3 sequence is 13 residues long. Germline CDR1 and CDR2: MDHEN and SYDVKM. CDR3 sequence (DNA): TGTGCCAGCCAAACGCAGGCGGACACTGAAGCTTTCTTT. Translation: CASQTQADTEAFF.

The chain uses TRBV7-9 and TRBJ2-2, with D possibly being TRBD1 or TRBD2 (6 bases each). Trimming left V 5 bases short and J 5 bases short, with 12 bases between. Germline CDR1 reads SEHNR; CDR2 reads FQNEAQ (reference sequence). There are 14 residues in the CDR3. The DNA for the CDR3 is TGTGCCAGCAGCCGGGGGCCAAATACCGGGGAGCTGTTTTTT. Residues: CASSRGPNTGELFF.

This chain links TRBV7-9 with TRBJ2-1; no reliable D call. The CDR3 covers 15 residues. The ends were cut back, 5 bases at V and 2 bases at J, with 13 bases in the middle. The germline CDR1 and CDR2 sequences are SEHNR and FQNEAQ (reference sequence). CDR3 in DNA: TGTGCCAGCAGCCGACAAGGTAATGCCTACAATGAGCAGTTCTTC. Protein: CASSRQGNAYNEQFF.